This TCR beta chain was documented in a study of T cell responses to AZD1222 COVID-19 vaccine. Study overall: Second-dose intervals of approximately 4 or approximately 12 weeks were pooled. Study-wide results and limits: Among vaccine-associated CD4 TCRs, coverage spanned spike, with dominance at 160-218 and 743-854. Seropositivity was recorded at baseline in only 6 or 7 AZD1222 recipients.

A remark on this clone: No antigen is known for it.

Sequenced by immunoSEQ multiplex PCR; TCRdb stores in-frame clones only, minus some. The table shows some 130,000 clones, with around 90% occurring only once. Germline loops: CDR1 SGHTA, CDR2 FQGNSA. This CDR3 region has 14 residues. Trimming cost V 4 bases and J 9 bases; bases outside gene matches: 7. The TCR was taken from an adult in good health. The source was peripheral blood, collected on day 0 of AZD1222 vaccination. The chain links TRBV7-2 to TRBJ2-1, with 9 bases fitting TRBD1. In nucleotides, the CDR3 is TGTGCCAGCAGCTCCGGGACAGGGAGGGCTGAGCAGTTCTTC. Translated: CASSSGTGRAEQFF.